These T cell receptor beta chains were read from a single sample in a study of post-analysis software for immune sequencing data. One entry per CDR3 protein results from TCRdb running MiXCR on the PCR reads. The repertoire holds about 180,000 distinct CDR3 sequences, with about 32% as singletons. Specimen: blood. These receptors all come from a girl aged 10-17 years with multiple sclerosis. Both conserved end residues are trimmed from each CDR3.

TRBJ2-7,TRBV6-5,ACWTSAYEQY
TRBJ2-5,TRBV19,ASSTPGLAEGGETQY
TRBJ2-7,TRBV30,AWSVGSTAQY
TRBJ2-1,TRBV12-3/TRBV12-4,ASRAPSYNEQF
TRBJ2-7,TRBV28,ASRTALYAIHEQY
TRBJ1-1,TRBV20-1,SAPTDYTEAF
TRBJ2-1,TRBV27,ASTGGVYNEQF
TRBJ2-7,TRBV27,ASRRTFGYEQY
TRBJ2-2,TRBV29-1,SVNRDPSTGELF
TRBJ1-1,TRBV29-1,SVQGFTEAF
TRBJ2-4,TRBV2,ASSEGGRARVEY
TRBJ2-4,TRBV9,ASSVGAGIGNIQY
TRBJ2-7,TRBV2,ASSEPWTSYEQY
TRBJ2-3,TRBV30,AWSVLSTSGGSTDTQY
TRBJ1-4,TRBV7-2,AGSLDGRDYEKLF
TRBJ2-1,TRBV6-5,ASSYSGTGGYNEQF
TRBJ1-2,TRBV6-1,AATPTENYGYT
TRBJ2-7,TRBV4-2,ASSRGSYEQY
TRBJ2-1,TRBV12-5,ASGLTEREQF
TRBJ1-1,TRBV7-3,ASRTRQDRKNEAF
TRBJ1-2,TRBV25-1,ASSEYGYGYT
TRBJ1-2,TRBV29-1,SVDLGQRDGYT
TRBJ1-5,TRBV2,ASSVQWGSSNQPQH
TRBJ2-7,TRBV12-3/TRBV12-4,ASGSGIAGYEQY
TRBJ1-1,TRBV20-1,SARATGGTEAF
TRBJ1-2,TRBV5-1,ASSLEGQGASHGYT
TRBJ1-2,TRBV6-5,ASSSGAGTYGYT
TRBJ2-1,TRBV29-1,SGGSNEQF
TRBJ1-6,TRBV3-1,ASSQDSPNSPLH
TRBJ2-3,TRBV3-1,ASSQGSGAKADTQY
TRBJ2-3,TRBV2,ARKTSGITDTQY
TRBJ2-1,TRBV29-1,SAYEKGLAGYNEQF
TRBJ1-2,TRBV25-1,ASSPAGGSRWYYGYT
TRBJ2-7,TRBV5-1,ASSLNTGGIYEQY
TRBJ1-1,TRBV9,ASSVGQSVGPPNTEAF
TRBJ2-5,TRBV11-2,ANSPSSGRDETQY
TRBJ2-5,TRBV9,ASSVASWAGQETQY
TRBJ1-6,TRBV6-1,ASSEVPGVSSPLH
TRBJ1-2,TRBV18,ASSLQGAYGYT
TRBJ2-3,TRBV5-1,ASSPGQVGYTQY
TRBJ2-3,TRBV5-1,ASSLGEWADTQY
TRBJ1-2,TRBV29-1,SVEPGDGYGYT
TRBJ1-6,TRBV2,ASKSRGGLGPLH
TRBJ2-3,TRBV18,ASSPGAIRADTQY
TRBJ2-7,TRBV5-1,ASSPSGLTYEQY
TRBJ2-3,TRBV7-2,ASSSELAGGTDTQY